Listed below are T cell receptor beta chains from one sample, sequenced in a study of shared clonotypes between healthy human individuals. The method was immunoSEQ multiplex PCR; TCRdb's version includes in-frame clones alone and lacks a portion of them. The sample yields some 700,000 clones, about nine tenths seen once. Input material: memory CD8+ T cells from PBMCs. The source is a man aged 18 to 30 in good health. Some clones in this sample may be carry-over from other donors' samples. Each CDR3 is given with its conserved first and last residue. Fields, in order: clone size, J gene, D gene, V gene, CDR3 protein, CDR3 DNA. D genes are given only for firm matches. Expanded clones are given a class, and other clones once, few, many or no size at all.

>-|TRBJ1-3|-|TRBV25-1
CASSTDPNTIYF
TGTGCCAGCAGTACCGACCCAAACACCATATATTTT
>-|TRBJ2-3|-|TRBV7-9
CASSFLRADTQYF
TGTGCCAGCAGCTTCCTGCGCGCGGATACGCAGTATTTT
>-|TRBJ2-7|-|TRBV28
CASSFSRLYEQYF
TGTGCCAGCAGTTTCTCCCGTCTCTACGAGCAGTACTTC
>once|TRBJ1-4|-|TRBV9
CASSVGWGEKLFF
TGTGCCAGCAGCGTAGGGTGGGGTGAAAAACTGTTTTTT
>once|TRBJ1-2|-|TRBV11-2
CASSLDNRDTNYGYTF
TGTGCCAGCAGCTTAGATAACAGGGATACTAACTATGGCTACACCTTC
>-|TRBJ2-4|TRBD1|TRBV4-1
CASSQGQGVAAKNIQYF
TGCGCCAGCAGCCAAGGTCAGGGGGTGGCGGCCAAAAACATTCAGTACTTC
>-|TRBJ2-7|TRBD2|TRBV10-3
CAVGAGGIPYEQYF
TGTGCCGTGGGAGCGGGAGGAATCCCCTACGAGCAGTACTTC
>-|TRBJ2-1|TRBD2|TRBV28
CASGASGSLRGDEQFF
TGTGCCAGCGGGGCTAGCGGGAGCCTCCGCGGGGATGAGCAGTTCTTC
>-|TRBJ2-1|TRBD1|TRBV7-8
CASSPTTGDNEQFF
TGTGCCAGCAGCCCAACTACAGGGGACAATGAGCAGTTCTTC
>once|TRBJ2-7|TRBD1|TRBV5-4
CASSLGRGPPYEQYF
TGTGCCAGCAGCTTGGGCAGGGGGCCGCCCTACGAGCAGTACTTC
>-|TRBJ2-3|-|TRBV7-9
CASSLSLGFADTQYF
TGTGCCAGCAGCTTAAGTCTAGGATTCGCAGATACGCAGTATTTT
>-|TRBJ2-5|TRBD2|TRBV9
CASSGGAGGLGETQYF
TGTGCCAGCAGCGGAGGAGCGGGAGGTCTAGGGGAGACCCAGTACTTC
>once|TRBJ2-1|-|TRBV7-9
CASSPPSTRSYNEQFF
TGTGCCAGCAGCCCTCCTAGCACTCGCTCCTACAATGAGCAGTTCTTC
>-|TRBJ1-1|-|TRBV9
CASSDGTLNTEAFF
TGTGCCAGCAGCGATGGGACATTGAACACTGAAGCTTTCTTT
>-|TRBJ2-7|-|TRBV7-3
CASSFGFHEQYF
TGTGCCAGCAGCTTCGGCTTTCACGAGCAGTACTTC
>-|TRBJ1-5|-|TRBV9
CASSQRDALNQPQHF
TGTGCCAGCAGCCAGCGGGACGCTTTAAATCAGCCCCAGCATTTT
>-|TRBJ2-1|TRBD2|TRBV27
CASSSATPSGRYNEQFF
TGTGCCAGCAGTTCCGCCACCCCTAGCGGGAGATACAATGAGCAGTTCTTC
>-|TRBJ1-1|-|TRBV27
CASSLEGGATEAFF
TGTGCCAGCAGTTTGGAGGGTGGGGCCACTGAAGCTTTCTTT
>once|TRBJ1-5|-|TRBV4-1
CASRGMEAEDQPQHF
TGCGCCAGCAGGGGTATGGAGGCTGAGGATCAGCCCCAGCATTTT
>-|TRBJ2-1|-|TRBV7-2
CASSWRPDPALQFF
TGTGCCAGCAGCTGGAGGCCGGATCCAGCTTTGCAGTTCTTC
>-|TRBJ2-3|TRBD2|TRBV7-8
CASSTGLAGLILTDTQYF
TGTGCCAGCAGCACGGGACTAGCGGGGCTTATTCTCACAGATACGCAGTATTTT
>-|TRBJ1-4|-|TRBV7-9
CASGTLYEKLFF
TGTGCCAGCGGGACACTTTATGAAAAACTGTTTTTT
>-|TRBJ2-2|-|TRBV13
CASSFGTLNTGELFF
TGTGCCAGCAGCTTCGGGACCCTGAATACCGGGGAGCTGTTTTTT
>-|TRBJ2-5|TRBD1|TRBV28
CASSLSGTGDGETQYF
TGTGCCAGCAGTTTATCCGGGACAGGGGATGGAGAGACCCAGTACTTC
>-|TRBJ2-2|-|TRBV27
CASRIAVDTGELFF
TGTGCCAGCAGAATCGCAGTAGACACCGGGGAGCTGTTTTTT
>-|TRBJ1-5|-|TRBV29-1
CSVAIDRRNQPQHF
TGCAGCGTCGCTATCGACAGGAGGAATCAGCCCCAGCATTTT
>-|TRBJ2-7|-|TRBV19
CASSVSGTEAYEQYF
TGTGCCAGTAGTGTATCCGGGACCGAGGCCTACGAGCAGTACTTC
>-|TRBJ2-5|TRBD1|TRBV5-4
CASSYRDRGLETQYF
TGTGCCAGCAGCTACCGGGACAGGGGGCTGGAGACCCAGTACTTC
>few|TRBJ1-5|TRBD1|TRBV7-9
CASSLDSGRGHQPQHF
TGTGCCAGCAGCTTAGATTCGGGCAGGGGGCATCAGCCCCAGCATTTT
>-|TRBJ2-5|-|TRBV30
CAWSEGETQYF
TGTGCCTGGAGTGAAGGCGAGACCCAGTACTTC
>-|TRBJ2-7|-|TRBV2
CASSVNRYEQYF
TGTGCCAGCAGTGTAAACAGATACGAGCAGTACTTC
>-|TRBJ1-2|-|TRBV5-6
CASSLAPGARLGYTF
TGTGCCAGCAGCTTGGCGCCGGGGGCGCGGTTGGGCTACACCTTC
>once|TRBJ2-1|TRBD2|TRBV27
CASRVGREALYNEQFF
TGTGCCAGCAGAGTAGGGCGGGAGGCCCTCTACAATGAGCAGTTCTTC
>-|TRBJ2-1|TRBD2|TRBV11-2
CASSLAPWREEYNEQFF
TGTGCCAGCAGCTTAGCCCCTTGGCGGGAGGAGTACAATGAGCAGTTCTTC
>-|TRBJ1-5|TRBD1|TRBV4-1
CASSARQGDNQPQHF
TGCGCCAGCAGCGCGAGACAGGGGGATAATCAGCCCCAGCATTTT
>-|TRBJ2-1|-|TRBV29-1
CSVARGASYNEQFF
TGCAGCGTGGCACGTGGGGCCTCCTACAATGAGCAGTTCTTC
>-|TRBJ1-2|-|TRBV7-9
CASSLVSYGYTF
TGTGCCAGCAGCTTAGTGAGCTATGGCTACACCTTC
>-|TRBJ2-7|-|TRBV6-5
CASKLRTALLVEQYF
TGTGCCAGCAAGCTGAGGACGGCCCTCCTTGTGGAGCAGTACTTC
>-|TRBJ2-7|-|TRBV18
CASSPDRPSSYEQYF
TGTGCCAGCTCACCCGACAGGCCGAGCTCCTACGAGCAGTACTTC
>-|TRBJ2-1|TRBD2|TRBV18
CASSQLAGAGNEQFF
TGTGCCAGCTCCCAATTAGCGGGAGCAGGGAATGAGCAGTTCTTC
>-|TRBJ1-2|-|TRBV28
CASSTRFSLEPYHGYTF
TGTGCCAGCAGCACACGGTTCTCGCTGGAGCCCTATCATGGCTACACCTTC
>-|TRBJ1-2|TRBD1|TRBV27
CASSLSDRGKGYTF
TGTGCCAGCAGTTTATCTGACAGGGGGAAAGGCTACACCTTC
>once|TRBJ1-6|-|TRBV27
CASSLARGNSPLHF
TGTGCCAGCAGTTTGGCGAGGGGCAATTCACCCCTCCACTTT
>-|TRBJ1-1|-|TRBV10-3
CAISEFQGRHTEAFF
TGTGCCATCAGTGAGTTTCAGGGGAGGCACACTGAAGCTTTCTTT
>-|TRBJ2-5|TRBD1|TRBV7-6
CASSLGGTAPGETQYF
TGTGCCAGCAGCTTAGGTGGGACAGCACCCGGAGAGACCCAGTACTTC
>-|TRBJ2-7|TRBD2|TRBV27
CASGSGRNYYEQYF
TGTGCCAGTGGTAGCGGGAGGAATTACTACGAGCAGTACTTC
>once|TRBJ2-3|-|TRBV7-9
CASSLAGEKADTQYF
TGTGCCAGCAGCTTAGCAGGGGAGAAGGCAGATACGCAGTATTTT
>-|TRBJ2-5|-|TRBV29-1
CSVDDLRLSQETQYF
TGCAGCGTTGATGACTTGAGACTATCCCAAGAGACCCAGTACTTC
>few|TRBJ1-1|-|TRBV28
CASSSGQQLGAFF
TGTGCCAGCAGTTCCGGACAGCAGCTCGGGGCTTTCTTT
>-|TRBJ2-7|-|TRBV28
CASSAGSAYEQYF
TGTGCCAGCAGTGCTGGTAGCGCCTACGAGCAGTACTTC
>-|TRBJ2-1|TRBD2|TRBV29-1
CSARLAGYYEQFF
TGCAGCGCCCGACTAGCGGGTTATTATGAGCAGTTCTTC
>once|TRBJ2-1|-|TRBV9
CASSEGVPLSSYNEQFF
TGTGCCAGCAGCGAAGGGGTGCCCCTGAGCTCCTACAATGAGCAGTTCTTC
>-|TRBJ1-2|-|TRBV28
CASSLTGADSRNYGYTF
TGTGCCAGCAGCCTCACCGGGGCGGATTCAAGGAACTATGGCTACACCTTC
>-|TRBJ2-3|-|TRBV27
CASSLGQTDTQYF
TGTGCCAGCAGTCTCGGACAGACAGATACGCAGTATTTT
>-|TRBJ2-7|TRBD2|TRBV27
CASSDWKSGRASTGYEQYF
TGTGCCAGCAGCGATTGGAAGAGCGGGAGGGCCTCCACCGGCTACGAGCAGTACTTC